Listed here are 3 T cell receptor beta chains from one sample, sequenced in a study of regulatory T cells. Overall study findings and caveats: In CD3G-deficient patients, conventional CD4+ T cells were enriched for hydrophobic CDR3 residues at positions 6 and 7.

No antigen has been assigned to these receptors. Primers: 52 TRBV forward and 13 TRBJ reverse. Assay: immunoSEQ multiplex PCR; the TCRdb copy retains only in-frame clones and omits some. The sample lists tens of thousands of clones, approximately 89% occurring once. The specimen was conventional CD4+ T cells sorted from blood. The source is a young adult with CD3G deficiency.

This clone was observed a single time. The rearrangement uses TRBV11-2 and TRBJ2-2, with D perhaps matching TRBD2 (5 bases). Germline CDR1 is SGHAT and CDR2 is FQNNGV. V shed 4 bases and J shed 6 bases, with 18 bases lying between them. This CDR3 has 16 amino acids. The CDR3 nucleotides read TGTGCCAGCAGCTCCCCGAGCGGCTTCCGGGCCGGGGAGCTGTTTTTT. Translating it yields CASSSPSGFRAGELFF.

Here the CDR3 reads CASSLTRGEQYF. The CDR3 DNA reads TGTGCCAGCAGCCTAACTAGGGGCGAGCAGTACTTC. The chain is built from TRBV6-6 and TRBJ2-7, with D perhaps being TRBD1 or TRBD2 (5 bases each). The CDR3 sequence is 12 residues long. Germline lookup yields CDR1 MNHNY and CDR2 SVGAGI (reference sequence). With 6 bases removed from V and 6 bases from J, the gap between germline ends came to 12 bases.

The J gene is TRBJ1-5, the V gene TRBV9; 7 bases line up with TRBD1. The germline V gene has CDR1 SGDLS and CDR2 YYNGEE. The junction had 6 bases not matched to a gene; V was cut back by 6 bases and J by 0 bases. This CDR3 has 15 amino acids. DNA of the CDR3: TGTGCCAGCAACCGGACAGGAGTTAGCAATCAGCCCCAGCATTTT. Protein: CASNRTGVSNQPQHF.